This passage covers 27 T cell receptor beta chains from one sample sequenced in a study of beta chain features in type 1 diabetes. Whole-study findings and limits: Shortening of TCRB CDR3s, moderate but significant, appeared in all four CD4+ subsets of Type 1 diabetes patients.

The entirety of the isolated RNA underwent reverse transcription, so expressed TCRB transcripts were sequenced. This table comes from immunoSEQ multiplex PCR, and its TCRdb copy is limited to in-frame clones, with some not included. This table holds 200,000 to 300,000 clones, roughly a tenth found once. Their cognate antigens are unknown. The specimen was naive CD4+ T cells from blood. The source is a man aged 30 to 39 with type 1 diabetes.

The V call is TRBV7-3, the J call TRBJ2-7; weak D call: TRBD2 (5 bases). V lost 2 bases and J 1 base, leaving 30 bases between the germline ends. CDR1 and CDR2 from the germline V gene are SGHTA and FQGTGA. This CDR3 spans 21 amino acids. CDR3 in amino acids: CASSLCPLIPPPRATSYEQYF. In nucleotides, the CDR3 is TGTGCCAGCAGCTTATGCCCCCTCATACCTCCTCCGCGGGCCACATCCTACGAGCAGTACTTC. Full variable domain (rest looked up from reference TRBV7-3 and TRBJ2-7): GAGVSQTPSNKVTEKGKYVELRCDPISGHTALYWYRQSLGQGPEFLIYFQGTGAADDSGLPNDRFFAVRPEGSVSTLKIQRTERGDSAVYLCASSLCPLIPPPRATSYEQYFGPGTRLTVT.

The CDR3 spells CASSLSGETQYF. CDR3 bases: TGTGCCAGCAGCTTGAGCGGAGAGACCCAGTACTTC. The chain is built from TRBV7-9 and TRBJ2-5; D is possibly TRBD2 (5 bases). Trimming left V 3 bases short and J 4 bases short, with 6 bases between. CDR1 and CDR2 (germline): SEHNR, FQNEAQ (reference sequence). CDR3 length equals 12 residues. Based on the CDR3 plus reference TRBV7-9 and TRBJ2-5, the full variable domain is DTGVSQNPRHKITKRGQNVTFRCDPISEHNRLYWYRQTLGQGPEFLTYFQNEAQLEKSRLLSDRFSAERPKGSFSTLEIQRTEQGDSAMYLCASSLSGETQYFGPGTRLLVL.

The chain recombines TRBV7-9 with TRBJ2-6, with 7 bases aligning to TRBD2. Per the germline V gene, CDR1 is SEHNR and CDR2 is FQNEAQ (reference sequence). V lost 4 bases to trimming and J lost 3 bases; unmatched junction nucleotides: 3. This CDR3 region has 15 residues. The CDR3 sequence: CASSSPGGGANVLTF. The CDR3 region has the DNA TGTGCCAGCAGCTCCCCGGGGGGTGGGGCCAACGTCCTGACTTTC.

This clone was detected a few times. The genes are TRBV7-9 and TRBJ1-1, with D perhaps TRBD1 (6 bases). The CDR3 runs 13 residues. V lost 1 base to trimming and J lost 10 bases, with 13 bases between them. CDR1 is SEHNR, CDR2 FQNEAQ, per germline (reference sequence). The CDR3 DNA is TGTGCCAGCAGCTTAGTCAGGGGACGTGGAGCTTTCTTT. Protein: CASSLVRGRGAFF.

A few counts support this clone. The chain recombines TRBV21-1 with TRBJ1-1; no DNA check was done on the table's D call, TRBD1. TRBV21-1 is described as a pseudogene. The CDR3 spans 13 residues. The CDR3 spells CASRGTGGASAFF. The CDR3 DNA sequence: TGTGCCAGCAGGGGGACAGGGGGCGCCTCTGCTTTCTTT.

This clone was found a few times. V gene TRBV5-4 combines with J gene TRBJ2-1, with 9 bases that match TRBD2. CDR1 is SGHNT and CDR2 is YYREEE in the germline V gene (reference sequence). The CDR3 totals 15 residues. J lost 5 bases, V lost 4 bases, and 7 bases had no gene match. Here the CDR3 reads CASSPSGLADNEQFF. As DNA, the CDR3 is TGTGCCAGCAGCCCCTCGGGACTAGCCGACAATGAGCAGTTCTTC.

This clone was observed a handful of times. The rearrangement links TRBV5-4 to TRBJ2-5, with 14 bases matching TRBD2. With V trimmed by 5 bases and J by 4 bases, 4 bases remained unmatched. Germline V lookup: CDR1 SGHNT, CDR2 YYREEE (reference sequence). CDR3 length equals 15 residues. The CDR3 region is CASRTGTSGRETQYF. CDR3 DNA: TGTGCCAGCAGAACCGGGACTAGCGGGAGAGAGACCCAGTACTTC.

The rearrangement uses TRBV5-1 and TRBJ2-7; TRBD2 agrees at 12 bases. V lost 0 bases, J lost 7 bases, and 2 bases stayed unmatched. The CDR3 runs 14 residues. Germline CDR1 reads SGHRS; CDR2 reads YFSETQ. The CDR3 protein is CASSLGLAGEEQYF. Written as DNA, the CDR3 is TGCGCCAGCAGCTTGGGACTAGCGGGGGAAGAGCAGTACTTC.

V usage is TRBV16 and J usage is TRBJ1-4, with D perhaps matching TRBD1 (6 bases). This CDR3 region has 14 residues. Germline-derived CDR1 and CDR2 are KGHSY and FQNENV. V was clipped by 4 bases and J by 5 bases, with 11 bases between them. This chain's CDR3 is CASSRTVKNEKLFF. Written as DNA, the CDR3 is TGTGCCAGCAGCCGGACAGTTAAGAATGAAAAACTGTTTTTT.

This clone was seen a few times. The same CDR3 can be traced to other DNA sequences in this sample. The CDR3 region is CASSLGAYEQYF. In nucleotides, the CDR3 is TGTGCCAGCAGTCTGGGAGCCTACGAGCAGTACTTC. This chain links TRBV11-2 with TRBJ2-7; D perhaps matches TRBD2 (5 bases). CDR3 length equals 12 residues. Per germline, CDR1 SGHAT and CDR2 FQNNGV. V was pared by 6 bases and J by 2 bases, with 8 bases between.

This chain links TRBV2 with TRBJ1-4; no firm D call. Trimming took off 7 bases at V and 8 bases at J, with 20 bases between the two ends. The CDR3 is made up of 15 amino acids. Germline loops: CDR1 SNHLY, CDR2 FYNNEI. Written as DNA, the CDR3 is TGTGCCAGCATCCCGCTGGGCCAAAAGAAAGAAAAACTGTTTTTT. It yields the protein CASIPLGQKKEKLFF.

The V and J genes are TRBV7-8 and TRBJ2-5, with unresolved D. The CDR3 is made up of 14 amino acids. V was pared by 1 base and J by 7 bases, with 13 bases between. The V gene's germline CDR1 is SGHVS and CDR2 FQNEAQ. Here the CDR3 reads CASSLEWATGTQYF. Written as DNA, the CDR3 is TGTGCCAGCAGCTTAGAGTGGGCCACCGGGACCCAGTACTTC.

The V call is TRBV11-2, the J call TRBJ2-5, with unresolved D. Deletions cut 6 bases from V and 4 bases from J, with 12 bases between. This CDR3 region has 13 residues. CDR1 is SGHAT, CDR2 FQNNGV, per germline. CDR3 sequence reads: CASRSFLRETQYF. CDR3 DNA: TGTGCCAGCAGATCGTTCCTCCGAGAGACCCAGTACTTC.

This rearrangement joins TRBV6-1 to TRBJ2-2; no clear D. CDR3 length equals 16 residues. CDR1 and CDR2 from the germline V gene are MNHNS and SASEGT. Trimming pared 4 bases from V and 2 bases from J, leaving 14 bases between. This chain's CDR3 is CASSVLGRPNTGELFF. CDR3 sequence (DNA): TGTGCCAGCAGTGTCCTGGGCCGACCTAACACCGGGGAGCTGTTTTTT.

This clone was counted between two and nine times. This rearrangement joins TRBV18 to TRBJ1-1, with 11 bases that match TRBD1. V lost 4 bases, J lost 5 bases, and 3 bases stayed unmatched. This CDR3 has 14 amino acids. From germline, CDR1 is KGHSH and CDR2 LQKENI. The CDR3, as DNA: TGTGCCAGCTCACGAGGGACAGGGGGGACTGAAGCTTTCTTT. This codes for CASSRGTGGTEAFF.

The table lists this clone with a few counts. DNA of the CDR3: TGCAGCGTTGTTGGCAGGGCAATAGACACCATATATTTT. This gives the protein CSVVGRAIDTIYF. The V and J genes are TRBV29-1 and TRBJ1-3; a possible D gene is TRBD1 (5 bases). Trimming removed 4 bases from V and 8 bases from J, with 15 bases in between. CDR3 length: 13 residues. Germline loops: CDR1 SQVTM, CDR2 ANQGSEA.

This clone was seen a few times. The same CDR3 arises from other DNA sequences in this sample as well. The V gene is TRBV5-1, the J gene TRBJ2-1, with 7 positions matching TRBD2. Germline lookup yields CDR1 SGHRS and CDR2 YFSETQ. V shed 4 bases, J shed 4 bases, and the junction held 5 bases outside the gene matches. The CDR3 spans 14 residues. CDR3 coding DNA: TGCGCCAGCAGCCGTGGGGGGGTTTACAATGAGCAGTTCTTC. It codes for CASSRGGVYNEQFF.

This clone has just a few counts. The sample carries other DNA sequences with the same CDR3. The chain is built from TRBV9 and TRBJ2-3; possibly TRBD1 for D (5 bases). The CDR3 has 15 amino acids. The germline gives CDR1 SGDLS, CDR2 YYNGEE. Trimming took off 0 bases at V and 0 bases at J, with 8 bases between the two ends. CDR3 sequence: CASSVGQGSTDTQYF. DNA for the CDR3: TGTGCCAGCAGCGTAGGTCAGGGAAGCACAGATACGCAGTATTTT. Combining the CDR3 with reference TRBV9 and TRBJ2-3 gives the whole variable domain DSGVTQTPKHLITATGQRVTLRCSPRSGDLSVYWYQQSLDQGLQFLIQYYNGEERAKGNILERFSAQQFPDLHSELNLSSLELGDSALYFCASSVGQGSTDTQYFGPGTRLTVL.

This clone was counted a few times. This chain links TRBV9 with TRBJ2-2; 7 bases are a match to TRBD1. This CDR3 has 15 amino acids. CDR1 SGDLS and CDR2 YYNGEE come from the germline V gene. Trimming removed 0 bases from V and 4 bases from J; junction bases left unmatched: 3. CDR3 in DNA: TGTGCCAGCAGCGTAGAGGGGGCCGGCACCGGGGAGCTGTTTTTT. It yields the protein CASSVEGAGTGELFF.

This clone was detected a few times. The chain couples TRBV15 to TRBJ2-7, with 8 nucleotides matching TRBD2. The V gene end was trimmed by 1 base and the J gene end by 2 bases; junction bases not matched to a gene: 1. The CDR3 sequence is 14 residues long. CDR1 and CDR2 from the germline V gene are LNHNV and YYDKDF (reference sequence). CDR3: CATSRAGGTYEQYF. The CDR3 DNA sequence: TGTGCCACCAGCAGAGCGGGAGGGACCTACGAGCAGTACTTC.

The rearrangement joins TRBV30 to TRBJ1-1; 7 nucleotides align to TRBD1. The CDR3 spans 13 residues. Looked up from germline, CDR1 is GTSNPN and CDR2 is SVGIG (reference sequence). Unmatched junction bases numbered 10, after V lost 5 bases and J lost 7 bases. The CDR3 loop is CAWSRRGPSEAFF. CDR3 nucleotide sequence: TGTGCCTGGTCTCGAAGGGGGCCCAGTGAAGCTTTCTTT.

The genes are TRBV20-1 and TRBJ1-2; no clear D gene. Trimming removed 4 bases from V and 8 bases from J, with 8 bases in between. CDR1 DFQATT and CDR2 SNEGSKA come from the germline V gene (reference sequence). The CDR3 covers 10 residues. For the CDR3, the DNA is TGCAGTGCTAAGGTCGGGGGCTACACCTTC. Translating it yields CSAKVGGYTF.

This clone was seen a handful of times. The chain uses TRBV28 and TRBJ2-7, with 7 positions matching TRBD2. V shed 7 bases and J 1 base; nucleotides not matched to a gene: 4. Germline CDR1 and CDR2: MDHEN and SYDVKM. The CDR3 is made up of 13 amino acids. The CDR3 reads CASTGGTSYEQYF. The CDR3, as DNA: TGTGCCAGCACGGGGGGAACGTCCTACGAGCAGTACTTC.

This clone was observed a handful of times. This chain connects TRBV15 to TRBJ1-2, with a weak D call TRBD1 (6 bases). V lost 5 bases to trimming and J lost 5 bases, with 9 bases between them. Germline V gives CDR1 LNHNV, CDR2 YYDKDF (reference sequence). The CDR3 covers 12 residues. CDR3 sequence reads: CATSYQGYGYTF. The CDR3 region has the DNA TGTGCCACCAGCTATCAGGGGTATGGCTACACCTTC.

In its sample, this clone was seen a few times. V is TRBV6-5 and J is TRBJ2-3, with 7 bases that match TRBD2. Germline V lookup: CDR1 MNHEY, CDR2 SVGAGI. The V segment lost 0 bases and the J segment 8 bases; nucleotides outside the gene matches: 8. This CDR3 region has 15 residues. The CDR3 region has the DNA TGTGCCAGCAGTTACTCTGGGACTACAATGGGTACGCAGTATTTT. This codes for CASSYSGTTMGTQYF.

This chain joins TRBV5-1 and TRBJ1-2, with D unclear. This CDR3 spans 14 amino acids. Deletions cut 0 bases from V and 4 bases from J, with 10 bases between. CDR1 and CDR2 from the germline V gene are SGHRS and YFSETQ. The CDR3 loop is CASSLGTTGYGYTF. DNA for the CDR3: TGCGCCAGCAGCTTGGGTACTACCGGCTATGGCTACACCTTC.

This clone appeared a few times. The rearrangement links TRBV7-2 to TRBJ2-1; 12 bases line up with TRBD2. The germline V gene has CDR1 SGHTA and CDR2 FQGNSA. This CDR3 spans 15 amino acids. Trimming at V came to 5 bases and at J to 7 bases, leaving 6 bases not matched to a gene. DNA of the CDR3: TGTGCCAGCAGCCCACTAGCGGGGGGTAAGAATGAGCAGTTCTTC. It specifies CASSPLAGGKNEQFF.